This passage covers 25 T cell receptor beta chains from one sample sequenced in a study of OX40 agonist ivuxolimab in advanced cancers. Assay: immunoSEQ multiplex PCR; the TCRdb copy retains only in-frame clones and omits some. The profile shows under 25,000 clones, 85% to 90% of them singletons. The sequencing used CD4+ or CD8+ T cells sorted from blood, collected in a trial of the OX40 agonist ivuxolimab. The receptors derive from an adult with an advanced solid tumor such as melanoma, head and neck, liver or kidney cancer.

V is TRBV9 and J is TRBJ2-5; 15 nucleotides align to TRBD2. The closer fit of TRBJ2-7 to the DNA end suggests the J call may be wrong. Germline lookup yields CDR1 SGDLS and CDR2 YYNGEE. The CDR3 is 15 residues long. This chain's CDR3 is CASSPGLAGGYEQYF. The CDR3 DNA reads as TGTGCCAGCAGCCCGGGACTAGCGGGAGGCTACGAGCAGTACTTC.

This clone was observed a single time. The chain joins TRBV6-5 to TRBJ2-1; 7 nucleotides match TRBD2. CDR1 and CDR2 (germline): MNHEY, SVGAGI. Germline trimming cut 6 bases from V and 4 bases from J; bases unmatched to any gene: 3. This CDR3 is 13 amino acids long. This chain's CDR3 is CASSPGRYNEQFF. CDR3 in DNA: TGTGCCAGCAGCCCCGGGAGGTACAATGAGCAGTTCTTC.

The chain carries TRBV7-9 and TRBJ1-2; maybe TRBD1 (5 bases). Germline CDR1 and CDR2: SEHNR and FQNEAQ (reference sequence). The CDR3 contains 13 residues. V was shortened by 4 bases and J by 4 bases, with 10 bases between the two germline ends. The CDR3 loop reads CASSSAGTYGYTF. CDR3 DNA: TGTGCCAGCAGCTCCGCCGGGACCTATGGCTACACCTTC.

The rearrangement joins TRBV19 to TRBJ2-7; possible D gene TRBD1, 5 bases. This CDR3 contains 14 residues. Trimming stripped 5 bases from V and 2 bases from J, with 13 bases between. Germline lookup yields CDR1 LNHDA and CDR2 SQIVND (reference sequence). The CDR3: CASSEQVPPYEQYF. DNA of the CDR3: TGTGCCAGTAGTGAACAGGTCCCCCCCTACGAGCAGTACTTC.

The V gene is TRBV18, the J gene TRBJ1-1; D unclear. This CDR3 is 12 amino acids long. The V gene lost 2 bases and the J gene lost 1 base, with 2 bases spanning the gap. Germline V gene lookup returns CDR1 KGHSH and CDR2 LQKENI. Here the CDR3 reads CASSPSNTEAFF. DNA for the CDR3: TGTGCCAGCTCACCATCGAACACTGAAGCTTTCTTT.

This clone came up a few times. The chain uses TRBV4-2 and TRBJ2-7; D might be TRBD1 (6 bases). The CDR3 is 16 residues long. Looked up from germline, CDR1 is LGHNA and CDR2 is YNFKEQ. V was trimmed by 3 bases and J by 0 bases, leaving 15 bases between them. The CDR3 DNA reads TGTGCCAGCAGCCAGTCCGGGACACATTACTCCTACGAGCAGTACTTC. Protein product: CASSQSGTHYSYEQYF.

This clone was seen more than once but under ten times. The chain recombines TRBV10-3 with TRBJ2-7, with a tentative D call TRBD1 (5 bases). Between the trimmed V and J ends, which lost 7 bases and 2 bases, there was a span of 9 bases. Germline V CDR1 and CDR2: ENHRY, SYGVKD. The CDR3 consists of 12 residues. CDR3 DNA sequence: TGTGCCATCAAAGGGGTTGCCTACGAGCAGTACTTC. Encoded protein: CAIKGVAYEQYF.

V usage is TRBV7-3 and J usage is TRBJ2-7; maybe TRBD2 (6 bases). There are 14 residues in the CDR3. V gave up 5 bases and J gave up 9 bases, with 20 bases separating them. Germline values: CDR1 SGHTA, CDR2 FQGTGA. The CDR3 DNA is TGTGCCAGCAGCCCAACCGCGGGACCCCTCGGGCAGTACTTC. Its translation is CASSPTAGPLGQYF.

This chain joins TRBV27 and TRBJ2-2; TRBD2 is a possible D gene (7 bases). Deletions cut 4 bases from V and 8 bases from J, with 11 bases between. The CDR3 contains 13 residues. Germline assignment: CDR1 MNHEY and CDR2 SMNVEV (reference sequence). CDR3 in amino acids: CASSWGGGGELFF. CDR3 DNA sequence: TGTGCCAGCAGTTGGGGGGGCGGAGGGGAGCTGTTTTTT.

This clone is medium-sized. This chain uses TRBV4-2 with TRBJ1-5; TRBD1 matches 8 bases. The germline gives CDR1 LGHNA, CDR2 YNFKEQ. V gave up 0 bases and J gave up 5 bases; unmatched junction bases: 6. The CDR3 is 16 residues long. DNA for the CDR3: TGTGCCAGCAGCCAAGACGGACAGGGCCCCTATCAGCCCCAGCATTTT. Translating gives CASSQDGQGPYQPQHF.

The V call is TRBV27, the J call TRBJ2-7; no clear D. Germline V lookup: CDR1 MNHEY, CDR2 SMNVEV (reference sequence). V lost 5 bases, J lost 2 bases, and 10 bases lay in between. The CDR3 consists of 13 residues. CDR3 nucleotides: TGTGCCAGCAGTCCTACTGGACCCTACGAGCAGTACTTC. Protein product: CASSPTGPYEQYF.

This clone was detected only once. V usage is TRBV7-3 and J usage is TRBJ2-1; 9 nucleotides agree with TRBD2. The CDR3 totals 16 residues. V gave up 2 bases and J gave up 6 bases; unmatched junction bases: 8. The germline gives CDR1 SGHTA, CDR2 FQGTGA. The CDR3 sequence: CASSLAGGPKVNEQFF. The DNA for the CDR3 is TGTGCCAGCAGCTTAGCGGGAGGGCCGAAAGTCAATGAGCAGTTCTTC.

The count of this clone is one. J is TRBJ2-1 and V is TRBV19; 7 bases agree with TRBD2. Germline V gene lookup returns CDR1 LNHDA and CDR2 SQIVND (reference sequence). V lost 3 bases to trimming and J lost 0 bases; unmatched junction nucleotides: 5. This CDR3 contains 16 residues. The CDR3 is CASSMASGYSYNEQFF. The CDR3 DNA is TGTGCCAGTAGTATGGCTAGCGGATACTCCTACAATGAGCAGTTCTTC.

This chain joins TRBV27 and TRBJ2-2, with D possibly TRBD1 on 6 matching bases. The CDR3 runs to 15 residues. CDR1 and CDR2 from the germline V gene are MNHEY and SMNVEV (reference sequence). V gave up 3 bases and J gave up 3 bases, with 11 bases separating them. CDR3 bases: TGTGCCAGCAGTTTTACAGGGCTATACACCGGGGAGCTGTTTTTT. This sequence encodes CASSFTGLYTGELFF.

Only a few counts were recorded for this clone. This chain links TRBV7-9 with TRBJ2-3; maybe TRBD2 (5 bases). Trimming removed 6 bases at V and 5 bases at J, with 12 bases between. From germline, CDR1 is SEHNR and CDR2 FQNEAQ (reference sequence). The CDR3 runs 13 residues. CDR3 loop: CASRPGGGDTQYF. In nucleotides, the CDR3 is TGTGCCAGCAGGCCAGGAGGAGGAGATACGCAGTATTTT.

The J gene is TRBJ2-7, the V gene TRBV7-6; D not certain. The CDR3 has 13 residues. V dropped 3 bases and J dropped 2 bases, with 8 bases sitting between them. Germline assignment: CDR1 SGHVS and CDR2 FNYEAQ. The CDR3 loop is CASSFSSTYEQYF. CDR3 coding DNA: TGTGCCAGCAGCTTTAGTTCAACCTACGAGCAGTACTTC. Together with reference TRBV7-6 and TRBJ2-7, the CDR3 gives the full variable domain: GAGVSQSPRYKVTKRGQDVALRCDPISGHVSLYWYRQALGQGPEFLTYFNYEAQQDKSGLPNDRFSAERPEGSISTLTIQRTEQRDSAMYRCASSFSSTYEQYFGPGTRLTVT.

The V and J genes are TRBV30 and TRBJ2-7; TRBD2 matches 13 bases. The CDR3 is made up of 17 amino acids. Germline V CDR1 and CDR2: GTSNPN, SVGIG (reference sequence). V trimming: 2 bases; J trimming: 1 base; junction bases outside the gene matches: 8. The CDR3 nucleotides are TGTGCCTGGAGTTTCAGGACTAGCGGGAGTTCTTCCTACGAGCAGTACTTC. It translates to CAWSFRTSGSSSYEQYF.

This clone was observed a single time. The chain has TRBV7-8 and TRBJ2-4; 7 bases are shared with TRBD1. This CDR3 has 16 amino acids. Germline loops: CDR1 SGHVS, CDR2 FQNEAQ. J gave up 5 bases and V 0 bases, and 7 bases lay outside the gene matches. CDR3 bases: TGTGCCAGCAGCTTAGCGCAGGGACAGTCGCAAAACATTCAGTACTTC. As protein: CASSLAQGQSQNIQYF.

The gene calls are TRBV5-1 and TRBJ2-5; 10 bases map to TRBD2. CDR1 is SGHRS and CDR2 is YFSETQ in the germline V gene. This CDR3 spans 16 amino acids. V dropped 1 base and J dropped 5; count of bases not matched to a gene: 8. The CDR3 DNA is TGCGCCAGCAGCTTGCCCCTAGCGGGAGTAGGGGAGACCCAGTACTTC. Amino acid sequence: CASSLPLAGVGETQYF.

This sequence joins TRBV29-1 and TRBJ1-2; TRBD1 is a possible D gene (5 bases). Trimming pared 4 bases from V and 5 bases from J, leaving 20 bases between. The CDR3 runs 15 residues. The germline V gene encodes CDR1 SQVTM and CDR2 ANQGSEA. As DNA, the CDR3 is TGCAGCGTTGGAGGGGTGGGAGTTTGGGGATATGGCTACACCTTC. Translation: CSVGGVGVWGYGYTF.

The chain recombines TRBV13 with TRBJ2-1, with TRBD2 matching over 7 bases. The CDR3 covers 15 residues. Germline CDR1 reads PRHDT; CDR2 reads FYEKMQ (reference sequence). Trimming cost V 2 bases and J 7 bases; bases outside gene matches: 8. CDR3 loop: CASSLRAGDGNEQFF. Written as DNA, the CDR3 is TGTGCCAGCAGCTTACGGGCGGGAGATGGGAATGAGCAGTTCTTC.

The chain combines TRBV7-9 with TRBJ1-1; 8 nucleotides align to TRBD1. The germline V gene has CDR1 SEHNR and CDR2 FQNEAQ (reference sequence). The V segment lost 5 bases and the J segment 1 base; nucleotides outside the gene matches: 6. CDR3 length equals 15 residues. The CDR3 sequence is CASSTTGGTNTEAFF. As DNA, the CDR3 is TGTGCCAGCAGCACCACAGGGGGTACGAACACTGAAGCTTTCTTT.

This chain connects TRBV4-3 to TRBJ2-1; TRBD1 matches at 9 bases. V lost 4 bases to trimming and J lost 7 bases; unmatched junction nucleotides: 11. Germline V gene data show CDR1 as LGHNA and CDR2 as YSLEER. The length of the CDR3 is 16 residues. The DNA for the CDR3 is TGCGCCAGCAGCCGGGAGTCGGGACAGGGTCGGAATGAGCAGTTCTTC. Encoded protein: CASSRESGQGRNEQFF.

The CDR3 sequence: CASSYGEKLFF. The CDR3 coding sequence is TGCGCCAGCAGCTATGGCGAAAAACTGTTTTTT. The chain links TRBV4-1 to TRBJ1-4; D not certain. Germline V CDR1 and CDR2: MGHRA, YSYEKL. CDR3 length: 11 residues. Trimming left V 5 bases short and J 8 bases short, with 6 bases between.

The chain links TRBV9 to TRBJ2-2; TRBD1 is a possible D gene (5 bases). Trimming stripped 0 bases from V and 5 bases from J, with 5 bases between. This CDR3 region has 13 residues. Germline V lookup: CDR1 SGDLS, CDR2 YYNGEE. The CDR3 DNA reads TGTGCCAGCAGCGTAGCAGGGACCGGGGAGCTGTTTTTT. This encodes CASSVAGTGELFF.